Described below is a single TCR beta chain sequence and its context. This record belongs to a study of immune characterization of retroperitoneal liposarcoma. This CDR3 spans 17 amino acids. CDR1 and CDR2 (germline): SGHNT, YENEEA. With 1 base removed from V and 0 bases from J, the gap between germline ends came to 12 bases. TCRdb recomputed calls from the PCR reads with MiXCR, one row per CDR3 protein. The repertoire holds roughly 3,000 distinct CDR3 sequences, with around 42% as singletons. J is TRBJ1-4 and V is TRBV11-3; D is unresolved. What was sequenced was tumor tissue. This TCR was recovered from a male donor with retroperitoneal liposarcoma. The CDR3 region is CASSLGRAVATNEKLFF. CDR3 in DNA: TGTGCCAGCAGCTTAGGGCGGGCGGTAGCAACTAATGAAAAACTGTTTTTT.